What follows describes a single T cell receptor beta chain. Its antigen target is currently unknown. The input lacks base qualities; no much larger clone sits a single base away. In the ViraFEST assay, PBMC were stimulated with viral peptide pools, and antigen-specific CD4+ T cell clonotypes were then identified by expansion using TCR sequencing. After approximately eleven days of culture, CD4+ T cells were isolated with the EasySep CD4+ T cell isolation kit. Negative nucleocapsid antibody results before and after vaccination confirmed that the healthy vaccine recipients had no prior SARS-CoV-2 infection. Fewer than 2.5 million PBMC per well were cultured in IMDM with roughly 5% human AB serum, 8.5 to 10 IU/ml IL-2 and gentamicin, plus 10 ug/ml peptides. On days 3 and 7, half of the culture medium was replaced with fresh IL-2-containing medium. Each peptide stimulation condition was cultured in triplicate wells unless otherwise noted. Using Ficoll-Paque Plus gradient centrifugation, PBMC were separated from whole blood and then either used fresh or cryopreserved at -140C. Overlapping peptide pools spanned the spike proteins of SARS-CoV-2 and the common cold coronaviruses HCoV-NL63, HCoV-OC43 and HCoV-229E. The QIAamp micro DNA kit was used to extract genomic DNA from the cultured CD4+ T cells.

The receptor library was made with the immunoSEQ multiplex PCR assay. DNA from the cultured and isolated CD4+ T cells underwent TCR beta CDR3 sequencing. In the paper's pipeline: Non-productive TCR sequences were removed, reads were trimmed to the CDR3 region, and CDR3s of at least 7 amino acids were retained. The MANAFEST web app was used to pick out antigen-specific clonotypes by comparing their expansion in peptide wells with that in reference cultures. For clones to be considered positive, expansion at FDR<0.05 versus reference and all other wells, an odds ratio above 5, and a frequency above 0.1% in two replicate wells were required. A clonotype was defined as cross-reactive if the clonotype was significantly expanded both in SARS-CoV-2 spike wells and in at least one common cold coronavirus spike condition. Levenshtein distance calculated with the stringdist R package was used to assess CDR3 similarity, and unrooted trees were constructed with ape in R 3.6.1. Held by TCRdb, this immuneACCESS table contains in-frame sequences only and omits some clones. Under half of the omission traces to an unresolved V gene where checked; the cause of the rest is unknown. Clone size and the V and J calls come from that table; the DNA yielded D and trimming. In all, the sample holds some 79,000 clones, and 70% to 75% of those were seen once. The ten largest make up approximately 1.9% of the sample.

This sample is part of a study of vaccination effects on CD4 cells after COVID-19 (dated by TCRdb to between 2021 and 2024). In the study overall: Each participant got two doses of an mRNA SARS-CoV-2 vaccine, either BNT162b2 or mRNA-1273. A total of 10 COVID-19 convalescent patients and a handful of SARS-CoV-2-naive healthy vaccine recipients were included in the full study. The Oncomine TCR Beta short-read assay on an Illumina iSeq 100 was used to sequence cultures from other donors in the study. The study compared SARS-CoV-2 spike-specific CD4+ TCR repertoires before and after mRNA vaccination in COVID-19 convalescent patients and infection-naive vaccine recipients. What the research found in general, with its limitations: In healthy vaccine recipients, vaccine-induced clones were almost all SARS-CoV-2 mono-reactive, with only 1 of 255 being cross-reactive with common cold coronaviruses. At late post-vaccination timepoints, both infection-induced and vaccine-induced clones showed marked clonal contraction, consistent with waning T cell responses. Limitations of the study were the small number of convalescent patients and the absence of early post-infection timepoints.

The sample consisted of CD4+ T cells from PBMCs cultured with HCoV-229E spike peptides, taken before COVID-19 vaccination. The cell subset or site label, read with the paper, signifies: HCoV-229E spike overlapping peptide pool stimulation. The TCR originated in a human donor who received a COVID-19 vaccine.

The CDR3 region has the sequence CASRTGTRNQPQHF. In nucleotide form, the sequence is TGTGCCAGCCGGACAGGGACTCGCAATCAGCCCCAGCATTTT. The sequence joins TRBV2 to TRBJ1-5; the junction holds 8 bases that match TRBD1. Trimming removed 8 bases from V and 2 bases from J; the gene matches leave 5 bases unexplained. According to the germline V gene, CDR1 reads SNHLY and CDR2 reads FYNNEI. The CDR3, cysteine through phenylalanine, is 14 amino acids long. The only DNA kept is the CDR3, 42 bases in frame from the first base.